Listed below are T cell receptor beta chains from one sample, sequenced in a study of cytomegalovirus exposure and HLA in healthy donors. TCRdb keeps only in-frame clones here, not all; method: immunoSEQ multiplex PCR. The sample yields around 170,000 clones, 79% seen once. Sequenced input: PBMCs. Source of these receptors: a woman between 35 and 50 years old in good health and CMV-seronegative. The CDR3 runs from the conserved cysteine through the conserved F or W. The order of the fields is clone size, J gene, V gene, D gene, CDR3 protein, CDR3 DNA. The D gene is left open where the match is weak. A clone size is listed for some rows: how often the clone was seen (once, few, many), or a class if it is expanded.

abundance: few; j_gene: TRBJ1-3; v_gene: TRBV6-1; d_gene: NA; CDR3aa: CASSAVFSGNTIYF; CDR3nt: TGTGCCAGCAGTGCAGTTTTCTCTGGAAACACCATATATTTT
abundance: NA; j_gene: TRBJ2-1; v_gene: TRBV10-2; d_gene: NA; CDR3aa: CATHSGGTYNEQFF; CDR3nt: TGCGCCACCCATTCCGGGGGAACCTACAATGAGCAGTTCTTC
abundance: NA; j_gene: TRBJ2-5; v_gene: TRBV19; d_gene: TRBD1; CDR3aa: CASSIGQGQETQYF; CDR3nt: TGTGCCAGTAGTATAGGACAGGGGCAAGAGACCCAGTACTTC
abundance: NA; j_gene: TRBJ1-2; v_gene: TRBV5-6; d_gene: TRBD1; CDR3aa: CASSLGQGRGYTF; CDR3nt: TGTGCCAGCAGCCTCGGACAGGGTCGTGGCTACACCTTC
abundance: NA; j_gene: TRBJ2-3; v_gene: TRBV6-5; d_gene: TRBD1; CDR3aa: CASSGEDRDQDTQYF; CDR3nt: TGTGCCAGCAGTGGGGAGGACAGGGATCAAGATACGCAGTATTTT
abundance: NA; j_gene: TRBJ2-1; v_gene: TRBV11-3; d_gene: TRBD2; CDR3aa: CASSSLAGTDEQFF; CDR3nt: TGTGCCAGCAGCTCCCTAGCGGGTACCGATGAGCAGTTCTTC
abundance: NA; j_gene: TRBJ2-5; v_gene: TRBV27; d_gene: NA; CDR3aa: CASSSVREARETQYF; CDR3nt: TGTGCCAGCAGTTCGGTCAGGGAAGCTCGGGAGACCCAGTACTTC
abundance: NA; j_gene: TRBJ1-3; v_gene: TRBV9; d_gene: TRBD1; CDR3aa: CASSVKPSGQGLSGNTIYF; CDR3nt: TGTGCCAGCAGCGTTAAACCCTCAGGACAGGGGCTCTCTGGAAACACCATATATTTT
abundance: NA; j_gene: TRBJ2-7; v_gene: TRBV29-1; d_gene: TRBD2; CDR3aa: CSVAPSGSYEQYF; CDR3nt: TGCAGCGTTGCCCCTAGCGGGAGCTACGAGCAGTACTTC
abundance: few; j_gene: TRBJ2-6; v_gene: TRBV5-1; d_gene: NA; CDR3aa: CASSLRSSGANVLTF; CDR3nt: TGCGCCAGCAGCTTGAGGAGCTCTGGGGCCAACGTCCTGACTTTC
abundance: NA; j_gene: TRBJ2-1; v_gene: TRBV18; d_gene: NA; CDR3aa: CASSPGLNEQFF; CDR3nt: TGTGCCAGCTCACCGGGACTCAATGAGCAGTTCTTC
abundance: NA; j_gene: TRBJ2-7; v_gene: TRBV4-1; d_gene: NA; CDR3aa: CASSQDGQGSYEQYF; CDR3nt: TGCGCCAGCAGCCAAGATGGGCAGGGCTCCTACGAGCAGTACTTC
abundance: NA; j_gene: TRBJ1-6; v_gene: TRBV6-1; d_gene: TRBD1; CDR3aa: CASSEPTGRNSPLHF; CDR3nt: TGTGCCAGCAGTGAGCCGACAGGGAGGAATTCACCCCTCCACTTT
abundance: NA; j_gene: TRBJ1-2; v_gene: TRBV28; d_gene: TRBD1; CDR3aa: CASSRDRSGYTF; CDR3nt: TGTGCCAGCAGTCGGGACAGGTCTGGCTACACCTTC
abundance: few; j_gene: TRBJ1-1; v_gene: TRBV12-5; d_gene: NA; CDR3aa: CASGQQSGAFF; CDR3nt: TGTGCTAGTGGTCAACAATCAGGAGCTTTCTTT
abundance: NA; j_gene: TRBJ1-4; v_gene: TRBV14; d_gene: NA; CDR3aa: CASSQFKTTNEKLFF; CDR3nt: TGTGCCAGCAGCCAATTCAAAACAACTAATGAAAAACTGTTTTTT
abundance: few; j_gene: TRBJ2-2; v_gene: TRBV4-3; d_gene: NA; CDR3aa: CASSQVRAGELFF; CDR3nt: TGCGCCAGCAGCCAAGTACGGGCCGGGGAGCTGTTTTTT
abundance: NA; j_gene: TRBJ2-7; v_gene: TRBV7-9; d_gene: NA; CDR3aa: CASSLELSSYEQYF; CDR3nt: TGTGCCAGCAGCTTAGAGTTGAGCTCCTACGAGCAGTACTTC
abundance: NA; j_gene: TRBJ1-1; v_gene: TRBV28; d_gene: TRBD1; CDR3aa: CASSSDRGGAFF; CDR3nt: TGTGCCAGCAGTTCCGACAGGGGGGGAGCTTTCTTT
abundance: NA; j_gene: TRBJ1-5; v_gene: TRBV6-1; d_gene: NA; CDR3aa: CASSVEGGTRQPQHF; CDR3nt: TGTGCCAGCAGTGTGGAAGGGGGAACGCGTCAGCCCCAGCATTTT